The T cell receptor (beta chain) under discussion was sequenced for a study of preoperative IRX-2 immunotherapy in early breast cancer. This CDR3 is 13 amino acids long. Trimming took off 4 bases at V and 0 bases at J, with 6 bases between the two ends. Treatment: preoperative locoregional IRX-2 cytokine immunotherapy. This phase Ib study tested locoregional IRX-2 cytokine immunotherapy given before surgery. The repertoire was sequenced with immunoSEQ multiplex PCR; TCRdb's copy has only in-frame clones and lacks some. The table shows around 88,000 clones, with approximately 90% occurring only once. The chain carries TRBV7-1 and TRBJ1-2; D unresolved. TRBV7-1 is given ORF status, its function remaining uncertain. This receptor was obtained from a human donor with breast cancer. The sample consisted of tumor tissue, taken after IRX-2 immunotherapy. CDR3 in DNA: TGTGCCAGCAGCTTTACGGCTAACTATGGCTACACCTTC. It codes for CASSFTANYGYTF.